The 6 T cell receptor beta chains in this list originate from one sample, sequenced in a study of blood T cell repertoires in COVID-19. Sequenced by immunoSEQ multiplex PCR; TCRdb stores in-frame clones only, minus some. This sample yields some 150,000 clones, of which approximately 83% are seen a single time; roughly 3.3% belongs to the top ten. Source material: peripheral blood. The receptors come from a man aged 70 or older with acute or convalescent COVID-19.

The chain recombines TRBV7-8 with TRBJ1-2; 10 bases map to TRBD1. The germline CDR1 and CDR2 sequences are SGHVS and FQNEAQ. V shed 5 bases, J shed 8 bases, and the junction held 11 bases outside the gene matches. The CDR3 has 15 amino acids. This chain's CDR3 is CASSRGTGESGGYTF. The CDR3 DNA reads as TGTGCCAGCAGCCGAGGGACAGGGGAGTCCGGAGGCTACACCTTC.

The genes are TRBV6-6 and TRBJ1-6, with 11 positions matching TRBD1. With V trimmed by 2 bases and J by 9 bases, 3 bases remained unmatched. The CDR3 loop spans 15 amino acids. CDR1 MNHNY and CDR2 SVGAGI come from the germline V gene (reference sequence). The CDR3 coding sequence is TGTGCCAGCAGTTACGGCGGGACAGGGGGTTCACCCCTCCACTTT. This sequence encodes CASSYGGTGGSPLHF.

This rearrangement joins TRBV14 to TRBJ1-1; no clear D. Germline CDR1 reads SGHDN; CDR2 reads FVKESK. The V and J ends lost 2 bases and 0 bases respectively, with 4 bases between them. CDR3 size: 13 residues. This chain's CDR3 is CASSQKLNTEAFF. The CDR3 nucleotides are TGTGCCAGCAGCCAAAAGCTGAACACTGAAGCTTTCTTT.

This clone occurred a few times. The chain employs TRBV5-1 and TRBJ2-2; possibly TRBD2 for D (6 bases). The CDR3 covers 14 residues. The germline CDR1 and CDR2 sequences are SGHRS and YFSETQ. V dropped 4 bases and J dropped 7 bases, with 14 bases sitting between them. The CDR3: CASSIRGGNGELFF. CDR3 in DNA: TGCGCCAGCAGCATTCGTGGGGGGAACGGGGAGCTGTTTTTT. Filled out from reference TRBV5-1 and TRBJ2-2, the complete variable domain reads KAGVTQTPRYLIKTRGQQVTLSCSPISGHRSVSWYQQTPGQGLQFLFEYFSETQRNKGNFPGRFSGRQFSNSRSEMNVSTLELGDSALYLCASSIRGGNGELFFGEGSRLTVL.

The rearrangement joins TRBV4-2 to TRBJ2-2, with TRBD1 matching 9 bases. Germline lookup yields CDR1 LGHNA and CDR2 YNFKEQ. CDR3 length: 15 residues. The V gene end was trimmed by 4 bases and the J gene end by 7 bases; junction bases not matched to a gene: 7. CDR3: CASSPRTGEGGELFF. The CDR3 nucleotides are TGTGCCAGCAGCCCCCGGACAGGGGAGGGCGGGGAGCTGTTTTTT.

The rearrangement links TRBV2 to TRBJ1-5; 10 nucleotides line up with TRBD1. The CDR3 has 13 amino acids. Germline loops: CDR1 SNHLY, CDR2 FYNNEI. V shed 5 bases and J 9 bases; nucleotides not matched to a gene: 4. As DNA, the CDR3 is TGTGCCAGCAGTCCGGGACAGGGGTTGCCCCAGCATTTT. This sequence encodes CASSPGQGLPQHF.